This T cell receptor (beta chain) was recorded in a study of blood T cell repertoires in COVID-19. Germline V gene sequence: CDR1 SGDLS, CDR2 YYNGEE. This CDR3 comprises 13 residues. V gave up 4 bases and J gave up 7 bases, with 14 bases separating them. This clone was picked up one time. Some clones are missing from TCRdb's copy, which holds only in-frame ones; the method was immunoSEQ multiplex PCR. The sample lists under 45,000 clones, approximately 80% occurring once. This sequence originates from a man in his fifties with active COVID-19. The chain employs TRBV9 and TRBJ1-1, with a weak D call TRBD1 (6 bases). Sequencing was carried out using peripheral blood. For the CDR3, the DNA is TGTGCCAGCAGCTCCCAAGGACAGAGTGAAGCTTTCTTT. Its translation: CASSSQGQSEAFF.